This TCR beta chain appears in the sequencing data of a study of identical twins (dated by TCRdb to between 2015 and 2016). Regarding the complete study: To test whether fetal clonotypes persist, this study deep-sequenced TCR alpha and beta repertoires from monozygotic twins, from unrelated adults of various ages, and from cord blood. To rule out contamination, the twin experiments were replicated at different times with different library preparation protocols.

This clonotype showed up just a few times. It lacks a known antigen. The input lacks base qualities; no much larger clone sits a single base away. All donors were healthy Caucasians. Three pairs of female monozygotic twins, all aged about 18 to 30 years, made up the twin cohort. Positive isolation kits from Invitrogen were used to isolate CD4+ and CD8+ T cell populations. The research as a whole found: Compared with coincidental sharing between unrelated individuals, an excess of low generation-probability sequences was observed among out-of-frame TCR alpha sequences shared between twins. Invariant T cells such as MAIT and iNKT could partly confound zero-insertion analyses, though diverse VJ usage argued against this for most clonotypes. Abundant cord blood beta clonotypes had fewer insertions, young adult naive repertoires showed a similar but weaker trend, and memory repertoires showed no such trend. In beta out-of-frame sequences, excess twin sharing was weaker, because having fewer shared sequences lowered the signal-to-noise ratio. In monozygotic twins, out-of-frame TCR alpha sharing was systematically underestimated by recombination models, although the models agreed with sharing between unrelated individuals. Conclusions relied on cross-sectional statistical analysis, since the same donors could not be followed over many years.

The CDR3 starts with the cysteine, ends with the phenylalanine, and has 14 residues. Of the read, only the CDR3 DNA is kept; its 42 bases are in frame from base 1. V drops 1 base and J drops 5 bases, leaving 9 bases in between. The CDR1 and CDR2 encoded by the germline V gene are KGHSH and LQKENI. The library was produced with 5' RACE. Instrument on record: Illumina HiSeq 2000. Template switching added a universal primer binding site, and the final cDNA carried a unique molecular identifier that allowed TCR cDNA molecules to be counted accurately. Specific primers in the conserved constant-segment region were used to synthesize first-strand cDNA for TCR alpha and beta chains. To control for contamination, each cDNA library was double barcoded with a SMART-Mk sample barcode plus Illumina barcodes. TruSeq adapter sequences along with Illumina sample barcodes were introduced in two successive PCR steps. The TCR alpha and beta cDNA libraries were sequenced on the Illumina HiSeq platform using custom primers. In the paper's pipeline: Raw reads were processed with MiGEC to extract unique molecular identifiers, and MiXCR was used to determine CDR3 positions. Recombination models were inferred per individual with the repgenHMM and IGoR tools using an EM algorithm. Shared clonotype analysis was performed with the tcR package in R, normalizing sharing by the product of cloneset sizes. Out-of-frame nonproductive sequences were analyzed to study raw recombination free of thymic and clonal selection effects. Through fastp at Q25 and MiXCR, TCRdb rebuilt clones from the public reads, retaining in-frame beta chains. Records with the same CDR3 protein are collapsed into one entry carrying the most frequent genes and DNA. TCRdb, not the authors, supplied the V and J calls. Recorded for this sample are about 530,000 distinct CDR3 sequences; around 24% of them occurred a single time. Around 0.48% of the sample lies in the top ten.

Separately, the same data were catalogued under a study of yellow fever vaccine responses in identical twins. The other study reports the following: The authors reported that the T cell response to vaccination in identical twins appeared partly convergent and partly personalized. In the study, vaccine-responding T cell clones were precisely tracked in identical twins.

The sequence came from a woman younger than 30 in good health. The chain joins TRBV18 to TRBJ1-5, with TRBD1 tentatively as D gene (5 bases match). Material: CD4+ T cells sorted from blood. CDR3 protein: CASSPQAGDQPQHF. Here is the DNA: TGTGCCAGCTCACCACAGGCGGGGGATCAGCCCCAGCATTTT.